The next 4 T cell receptor beta chains were all read from a single sample in a study of T cells in Graves' hyperthyroidism and ophthalmopathy. Researchers took RNA transcripts and amplified the TCR beta CDR3 regions from them. Carried out on the TCR CDR3, a first-round RT-PCR used the HTBI primer set. TCRdb re-derived calls from the multiplex PCR reads in MiXCR, one entry per CDR3 protein. The sample consists of about 740,000 distinct CDR3 sequences, 13% to 15% of them appearing once. Sequenced sample: blood. All receptors come from a woman aged 18 to 35 with Graves' hyperthyroidism.

In its sample, this clonotype was seen many times. The chain joins TRBV6-1 to TRBJ2-7, with D tentatively TRBD2 (6 bases). Germline V CDR1 and CDR2: MNHNS, SASEGT. The CDR3 consists of 13 residues. Trimming cost V 4 bases and J 0 bases, with 7 bases left between them. In nucleotides, the CDR3 is TGTGCCAGCAGTGGCGGGAACTCCTACGAGCAGTACTTC. Amino acid sequence: CASSGGNSYEQYF.

This clonotype has only a few counts. The chain's CDR3 is CASSLPPPGTSSYEQYF. For the CDR3, the DNA is TGTGCCAGCAGTTTACCCCCCCCAGGGACCTCCTCCTACGAGCAGTACTTC. The rearrangement links TRBV28 to TRBJ2-7; D tentatively reads TRBD1 or TRBD2 (5 bases each). The ends were cut back, 2 bases at V and 0 bases at J, with 17 bases in the middle. The CDR3 spans 17 residues. Germline CDR1 is MDHEN and CDR2 is SYDVKM.

This clonotype was counted only a few times. The chain carries TRBV2 and TRBJ1-1; D is perhaps TRBD1 (5 bases). Germline loops: CDR1 SNHLY, CDR2 FYNNEI. Deletions cut 7 bases from V and 4 bases from J, with 19 bases between. This CDR3 contains 15 residues. CDR3: CASTRGLGVGTEAFF. The CDR3, as DNA: TGTGCCAGCACCCGTGGATTGGGGGTGGGCACTGAAGCTTTCTTT.

Remarks on this clonotype: This may be a read error, as it is one base from a much larger clone. The chain carries TRBV20-1 and TRBJ2-1, with 9 bases that match TRBD2. The assigned J gene may be wrong: the sequence end matches TRBJ2-7 better. Germline V gene sequence: CDR1 DFQATT, CDR2 SNEGSKA (reference sequence). The CDR3 sequence is 16 residues long. Here the CDR3 DNA reads TGCAGTGCTAGAGACCCGGCTAGCGGGGTTGCTTATGAGCAGTACTTC. Residues: CSARDPASGVAYEQYF.